This TCR beta chain is from a study of CD8+ T cells in alopecia areata. In each case, RNA was isolated and then reverse transcribed into cDNA as the sequencing template. Generated by immunoSEQ multiplex PCR, the TCRdb table keeps only in-frame clones and is missing some. Counted here are approximately 210,000 clones, about 65% occurring once; the ten biggest clones make up roughly 1.3%. The V end lost 4 bases, the J end lost 2 bases, and 15 bases lay between the germline ends. Germline V gives CDR1 MNHEY, CDR2 SVGAGI. This CDR3 has 16 residues. Specified treatment: oral pan-JAK inhibitor, 5-10 mg twice daily.

The gene calls are TRBV6-5 and TRBJ1-5, with D maybe TRBD1 (6 bases). This TCR was recovered from a human donor with alopecia areata. The sequencing here drew on CD4+ T cells sorted from blood, taken between weeks 49 and 50, from a patient treated with tofacitinib. CDR3 sequence reads: CASSSTGTAGNQPQHF. The CDR3 DNA reads as TGTGCCAGCAGTTCTACAGGGACCGCAGGCAATCAGCCCCAGCATTTT.